These T cell receptor beta chains were read from a single sample in a study of T cell responses to AZD1222 COVID-19 vaccine. Clones were sequenced by immunoSEQ multiplex PCR, and TCRdb holds only the in-frame ones, with some missing. Altogether some 170,000 clones are present, 94% being singletons, with the ten largest covering roughly 5%. The starting material was peripheral blood, obtained 28 days after the second AZD1222 dose. Receptors were obtained from an adult who received the AZD1222 COVID-19 vaccine. Both conserved end residues are part of each CDR3. D genes are given only for firm matches. The size of a clone is reported for some rows only, either as once, few or many, or as a class for expanded clones.

cdr3_length: 10
v_call: TRBV11-2
j_call: TRBJ2-7
clone_size: .
d_call: .
cdr3_nt: TGTGCCAGCAGCTTTTACGAGCAGTACTTC
cdr3_aa: CASSFYEQYF

cdr3_length: 16
v_call: TRBV5-8
j_call: TRBJ2-3
clone_size: .
d_call: .
cdr3_nt: TGTGCCAGCAGCAGGGGGGACTGGTTGAGCACAGATACGCAGTATTTT
cdr3_aa: CASSRGDWLSTDTQYF

cdr3_length: 17
v_call: TRBV7-9
j_call: TRBJ2-3
clone_size: .
d_call: TRBD2
cdr3_nt: TGTGCCAGCAGCTCCATCCCAGCGGGAGCGGTGGCAGATACGCAGTATTTT
cdr3_aa: CASSSIPAGAVADTQYF

cdr3_length: 15
v_call: TRBV2
j_call: TRBJ1-4
clone_size: once
d_call: TRBD1
cdr3_nt: TGTGCCAGCAAACTACAGGGGGCAACTAATGAAAAACTGTTTTTT
cdr3_aa: CASKLQGATNEKLFF

cdr3_length: 20
v_call: TRBV9
j_call: TRBJ2-2
clone_size: .
d_call: .
cdr3_nt: TGTGCCAGCAAGAAGACAGGGGGAGAAATAGCGGGAGGAGAAACCGGGGAGCTGTTTTTT
cdr3_aa: CASKKTGGEIAGGETGELFF

cdr3_length: 11
v_call: TRBV30
j_call: TRBJ2-2
clone_size: .
d_call: .
cdr3_nt: TGTGCCTGGACCGGGGGCGGGGAGCTGTTTTTT
cdr3_aa: CAWTGGGELFF

cdr3_length: 15
v_call: TRBV3-1/TRBV3-2
j_call: TRBJ2-1
clone_size: .
d_call: TRBD2
cdr3_nt: TGTGCCAGCAGCCCGTACTCTAGCGGCTACAATGAGCAGTTCTTC
cdr3_aa: CASSPYSSGYNEQFF

cdr3_length: 18
v_call: TRBV7-2
j_call: TRBJ1-3
clone_size: .
d_call: TRBD1
cdr3_nt: TGTGCCAGCAGCTTTATCCTACCCCGACAGGGTCTGGAAAACACCATATATTTT
cdr3_aa: CASSFILPRQGLENTIYF

cdr3_length: 13
v_call: TRBV11-2
j_call: TRBJ2-3
clone_size: .
d_call: .
cdr3_nt: TGTGCCAGCAGCTTAGATGTTACAGATACGCAGTATTTT
cdr3_aa: CASSLDVTDTQYF

cdr3_length: 14
v_call: TRBV3-1/TRBV3-2
j_call: TRBJ2-7
clone_size: .
d_call: TRBD2
cdr3_nt: TGTGCCAGCAGCCCTTCTAGCGGGAGCTACGAGCAGTACTTC
cdr3_aa: CASSPSSGSYEQYF

cdr3_length: 14
v_call: TRBV3-1/TRBV3-2
j_call: TRBJ2-5
clone_size: .
d_call: .
cdr3_nt: TGTGCCAGCAGCCAATACCCGCTTCCAGAGACCCAGTACTTC
cdr3_aa: CASSQYPLPETQYF

cdr3_length: 15
v_call: TRBV28
j_call: TRBJ1-1
clone_size: .
d_call: TRBD1
cdr3_nt: TGTGCCAGCAGTGGACAGGCCAAAGGGAGCACTGAAGCTTTCTTT
cdr3_aa: CASSGQAKGSTEAFF

cdr3_length: 12
v_call: TRBV3-1/TRBV3-2
j_call: TRBJ2-7
clone_size: once
d_call: .
cdr3_nt: TGTGCCAGCAGGAAACATGGGGGGGAGCAGTACTTC
cdr3_aa: CASRKHGGEQYF

cdr3_length: 17
v_call: TRBV28
j_call: TRBJ2-7
clone_size: .
d_call: .
cdr3_nt: TGTGCCAGCAGTTTTGAGAGTGCCTCTCTGGTCAGCTACGAGCAGTACTTC
cdr3_aa: CASSFESASLVSYEQYF

cdr3_length: 16
v_call: TRBV18
j_call: TRBJ2-5
clone_size: .
d_call: .
cdr3_nt: TGTGCCAGCTCACCACCGCTTAGCGGAACCCCTTGGACCCAGTACTTC
cdr3_aa: CASSPPLSGTPWTQYF

cdr3_length: 16
v_call: TRBV28
j_call: TRBJ1-3
clone_size: .
d_call: .
cdr3_nt: TGTGCCAGCAGTTTAGGGGGGGGAGACTTTGGAAACACCATATATTTT
cdr3_aa: CASSLGGGDFGNTIYF

cdr3_length: 13
v_call: TRBV10-1
j_call: TRBJ2-7
clone_size: .
d_call: TRBD1
cdr3_nt: TGCGCCAGCAGTGTAGGGACAGGGGACGAGCAGTACTTC
cdr3_aa: CASSVGTGDEQYF

cdr3_length: 12
v_call: TRBV6-5
j_call: TRBJ2-7
clone_size: .
d_call: .
cdr3_nt: TGTGCCAGCAGGACTAGTTCCTACGAGCAGTACTTC
cdr3_aa: CASRTSSYEQYF

cdr3_length: 17
v_call: TRBV28
j_call: TRBJ2-1
clone_size: .
d_call: .
cdr3_nt: TGTGCCAGCAGTCTTCAAGGTTCGGTGAAGCGGGACAATGAGCAGTTCTTC
cdr3_aa: CASSLQGSVKRDNEQFF

cdr3_length: 11
v_call: TRBV2
j_call: TRBJ1-1
clone_size: .
d_call: .
cdr3_nt: TGTGCCAGCCGTTCCGTCGCTGAAGCTTTCTTT
cdr3_aa: CASRSVAEAFF

cdr3_length: 12
v_call: TRBV15
j_call: TRBJ1-6
clone_size: .
d_call: .
cdr3_nt: TGTGCCACCAGCAGACCGACAACTCCCCTCCACTTT
cdr3_aa: CATSRPTTPLHF

cdr3_length: 11
v_call: TRBV2
j_call: TRBJ1-2
clone_size: .
d_call: .
cdr3_nt: TGTGCCAGCAGTCCAGGGTCGAGCTACACCTTC
cdr3_aa: CASSPGSSYTF

cdr3_length: 14
v_call: TRBV10-3
j_call: TRBJ2-7
clone_size: .
d_call: TRBD1
cdr3_nt: TGTGCCATCAGCGGGACAGGGGGGGGTTACGAGCAGTACTTC
cdr3_aa: CAISGTGGGYEQYF

cdr3_length: 13
v_call: TRBV12-3/TRBV12-4
j_call: TRBJ2-1
clone_size: .
d_call: .
cdr3_nt: TGTGCCAGCTACCCATCTCTGGGGAATGAGCAGTTCTTC
cdr3_aa: CASYPSLGNEQFF

cdr3_length: 11
v_call: TRBV6-1
j_call: TRBJ2-1
clone_size: .
d_call: .
cdr3_nt: TGTGCCAGCAGTGAGGGGAATGAGCAGTTCTTC
cdr3_aa: CASSEGNEQFF

cdr3_length: 12
v_call: TRBV28
j_call: TRBJ1-4
clone_size: .
d_call: .
cdr3_nt: TGTGCCAGCGGCACCCCGGGGGAAAAACTGTTTTTT
cdr3_aa: CASGTPGEKLFF

cdr3_length: 12
v_call: TRBV6-5
j_call: TRBJ2-3
clone_size: .
d_call: .
cdr3_nt: TGTGCCAGCAGTTACCCTGGGGATACGCAGTATTTT
cdr3_aa: CASSYPGDTQYF

cdr3_length: 16
v_call: TRBV11-2
j_call: TRBJ2-1
clone_size: .
d_call: .
cdr3_nt: TGTGCCAGCAGTCCGATGGGGGGTGGCCGTTACAATGAGCAGTTCTTC
cdr3_aa: CASSPMGGGRYNEQFF

cdr3_length: 15
v_call: TRBV5-4
j_call: TRBJ2-3
clone_size: .
d_call: .
cdr3_nt: TGTGCCAGCAGCCAAGTGGGGGGCCGAGCAGATACGCAGTATTTT
cdr3_aa: CASSQVGGRADTQYF

cdr3_length: 13
v_call: TRBV4-1
j_call: TRBJ1-2
clone_size: .
d_call: .
cdr3_nt: TGCGCCAGCAGCCAACCAACCGGCTATGGCTACACCTTC
cdr3_aa: CASSQPTGYGYTF

cdr3_length: 17
v_call: TRBV11-2
j_call: TRBJ2-3
clone_size: .
d_call: TRBD2
cdr3_nt: TGTGCCAGCAGCCTACGACGGCTAGCGGGAGATCTAGATACGCAGTATTTT
cdr3_aa: CASSLRRLAGDLDTQYF

cdr3_length: 15
v_call: TRBV6-5
j_call: TRBJ1-1
clone_size: once
d_call: .
cdr3_nt: TGTGCCAGCAGTTACTCGGCACAGCTGAACACTGAAGCTTTCTTT
cdr3_aa: CASSYSAQLNTEAFF

cdr3_length: 16
v_call: TRBV19
j_call: TRBJ2-1
clone_size: .
d_call: TRBD2
cdr3_nt: TGTGCCAGTAGTACCCTTGCGGGAGGCTCCTACAATGAGCAGTTCTTC
cdr3_aa: CASSTLAGGSYNEQFF

cdr3_length: 14
v_call: TRBV10-2
j_call: TRBJ2-3
clone_size: .
d_call: .
cdr3_nt: TGCGCCAGCAGTGAGACCCTAGGCACAGATACGCAGTATTTT
cdr3_aa: CASSETLGTDTQYF

cdr3_length: 15
v_call: TRBV30
j_call: TRBJ1-6
clone_size: .
d_call: .
cdr3_nt: TGTGCCTGGAGTGTGGGCCTCGGAGGGCAATCACCCCTCCACTTT
cdr3_aa: CAWSVGLGGQSPLHF

cdr3_length: 15
v_call: TRBV5-8
j_call: TRBJ2-7
clone_size: .
d_call: TRBD1
cdr3_nt: TGTGCCAGCAGCTTGGCTAGGACAGGGGGCGACGAGCAGTACTTC
cdr3_aa: CASSLARTGGDEQYF

cdr3_length: 15
v_call: TRBV24-1
j_call: TRBJ1-2
clone_size: .
d_call: TRBD1
cdr3_nt: TGTGCCACCAGTGATTCCTCGGCCAGGGGGATAGGCTACACCTTC
cdr3_aa: CATSDSSARGIGYTF

cdr3_length: 13
v_call: TRBV30
j_call: TRBJ1-3
clone_size: once
d_call: .
cdr3_nt: TGTGCCTGGAGTGCCCGCTCTGGAAACACCATATATTTT
cdr3_aa: CAWSARSGNTIYF

cdr3_length: 14
v_call: TRBV6-5
j_call: TRBJ2-7
clone_size: .
d_call: TRBD2
cdr3_nt: TGTGCCAGCAGCGAGAGCGGGAGGAACTACGAGCAGTACTTC
cdr3_aa: CASSESGRNYEQYF

cdr3_length: 16
v_call: TRBV28
j_call: TRBJ2-7
clone_size: .
d_call: TRBD2
cdr3_nt: TGTGCCAGCAGTCCTAACCCGACTAGCGGTGCCTACGAGCAGTACTTC
cdr3_aa: CASSPNPTSGAYEQYF

cdr3_length: 12
v_call: TRBV29-1
j_call: TRBJ2-1
clone_size: .
d_call: .
cdr3_nt: TGCAGCGTTGAATCAAGCCCGGATGAGCAGTTCTTC
cdr3_aa: CSVESSPDEQFF

cdr3_length: 16
v_call: TRBV7-2
j_call: TRBJ2-1
clone_size: .
d_call: .
cdr3_nt: TGTGCCAGCAGCTGGGGTCTTGGGATCTCAGGCAATGAGCAGTTCTTC
cdr3_aa: CASSWGLGISGNEQFF

cdr3_length: 15
v_call: TRBV10-2
j_call: TRBJ1-2
clone_size: once
d_call: TRBD1
cdr3_nt: TGCGCCAGCGGGGGACAGCCAACCCACTACTATGGCTACACCTTC
cdr3_aa: CASGGQPTHYYGYTF

cdr3_length: 13
v_call: TRBV7-9
j_call: TRBJ1-5
clone_size: .
d_call: .
cdr3_nt: TGTGCCAGCAGCGCCCGGGGGTATCAGCCCCAGCATTTT
cdr3_aa: CASSARGYQPQHF

cdr3_length: 15
v_call: TRBV4-1
j_call: TRBJ2-7
clone_size: .
d_call: TRBD2
cdr3_nt: TGCGCCAGCAGCCAAGAGGGACTAGCCCCCTACGAGCAGTACTTC
cdr3_aa: CASSQEGLAPYEQYF

cdr3_length: 16
v_call: TRBV7-7
j_call: TRBJ2-5
clone_size: few
d_call: TRBD2
cdr3_nt: TGTGCCAGCAGCTTAGGCCTCACTAGCGCTAGCGAGACCCAGTACTTC
cdr3_aa: CASSLGLTSASETQYF

cdr3_length: 16
v_call: TRBV6-6
j_call: TRBJ1-1
clone_size: .
d_call: .
cdr3_nt: TGTGCCAGCAGTTACGATGTTATCGGGGGTTATTTTGAAGCTTTCTTT
cdr3_aa: CASSYDVIGGYFEAFF

cdr3_length: 17
v_call: TRBV5-6
j_call: TRBJ1-3
clone_size: .
d_call: .
cdr3_nt: TGTGCCAGCAGCCTATCTTGGCAGGGTACCTCTGGAAACACCATATATTTT
cdr3_aa: CASSLSWQGTSGNTIYF

cdr3_length: 16
v_call: TRBV7-2
j_call: TRBJ1-6
clone_size: .
d_call: .
cdr3_nt: TGTGCCAGCAGCACCCCTTTTGGGACACTAAATTCACCCCTCCACTTT
cdr3_aa: CASSTPFGTLNSPLHF

cdr3_length: 14
v_call: TRBV5-4
j_call: TRBJ2-2
clone_size: .
d_call: .
cdr3_nt: TGTGCCAGCAGCTTGGAAGGGTTCACCGGGGAGCTGTTTTTT
cdr3_aa: CASSLEGFTGELFF

cdr3_length: 15
v_call: TRBV4-3
j_call: TRBJ1-4
clone_size: few
d_call: .
cdr3_nt: TGCGCCAGCAGCCAACAGGGTTTAACTAATGAAAAACTGTTTTTT
cdr3_aa: CASSQQGLTNEKLFF

cdr3_length: 14
v_call: TRBV29-1
j_call: TRBJ1-1
clone_size: .
d_call: .
cdr3_nt: TGCAGCGTCAATAACGGAGGGCCGAACACTGAAGCTTTCTTT
cdr3_aa: CSVNNGGPNTEAFF

cdr3_length: 14
v_call: TRBV18
j_call: TRBJ2-7
clone_size: once
d_call: TRBD2
cdr3_nt: TGTGCCAGCTCACCGGCGGGAGAGGGATACGAGCAGTACTTC
cdr3_aa: CASSPAGEGYEQYF

cdr3_length: 16
v_call: TRBV7-8
j_call: TRBJ2-2
clone_size: .
d_call: .
cdr3_nt: TGTGCCAGCAGCTCTCCTCGGACGCCGAACACCGGGGAGCTGTTTTTT
cdr3_aa: CASSSPRTPNTGELFF

cdr3_length: 15
v_call: TRBV6-2/TRBV6-3
j_call: TRBJ2-1
clone_size: .
d_call: .
cdr3_nt: TGTGCCAGCAGTGACGGGAGACGCTCCTACAATGAGCAGTTCTTC
cdr3_aa: CASSDGRRSYNEQFF